The sequence of this TCR beta chain was determined in a study of regulatory T cells in long-lasting Graves disease. This clonotype was picked up many times. Assembly of TCR beta libraries relied on iRepertoire HTBI primers together with Arm-PCR of CDR3 regions. TCRdb passed the multiplex PCR reads through MiXCR, listing each CDR3 protein once. The table records 350,000 to 400,000 distinct CDR3 sequences, less than 20% of them present only once. Time point denoted: newly diagnosed GD, antithyroid drugs for less than 3 months. The TCR library was made from RNA that had been extracted from PBMCs in TRIzol. Trimming left V 0 bases short and J 4 bases short, with 12 bases between. Germline V lookup: CDR1 SGHTA, CDR2 FQGTGA. The CDR3 is made up of 15 amino acids.

The rearrangement joins TRBV7-3 to TRBJ1-1, with D hard to call. This clonotype was obtained from a female donor with Graves disease. The sequences come from peripheral blood mononuclear cells (PBMCs), collected at new diagnosis, from a patient treated with antithyroid drugs. CDR3 in amino acids: CASSLTFGEGTEAFF. CDR3 coding DNA: TGTGCCAGCAGCTTAACGTTCGGGGAAGGCACTGAAGCTTTCTTT.